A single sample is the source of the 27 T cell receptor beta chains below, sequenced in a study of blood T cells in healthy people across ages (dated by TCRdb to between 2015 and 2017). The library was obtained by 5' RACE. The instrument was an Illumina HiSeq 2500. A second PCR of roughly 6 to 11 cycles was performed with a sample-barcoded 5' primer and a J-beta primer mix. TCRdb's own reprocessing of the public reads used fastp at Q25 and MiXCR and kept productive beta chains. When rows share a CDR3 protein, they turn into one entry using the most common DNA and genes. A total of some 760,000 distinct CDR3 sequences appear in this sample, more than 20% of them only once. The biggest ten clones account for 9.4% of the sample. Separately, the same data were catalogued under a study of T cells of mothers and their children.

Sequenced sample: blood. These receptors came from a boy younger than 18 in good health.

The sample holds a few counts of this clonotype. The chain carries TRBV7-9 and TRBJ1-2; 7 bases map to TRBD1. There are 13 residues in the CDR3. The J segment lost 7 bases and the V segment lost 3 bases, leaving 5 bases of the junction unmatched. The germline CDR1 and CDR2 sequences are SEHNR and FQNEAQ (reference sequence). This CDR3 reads CASSLGTVGGYTF. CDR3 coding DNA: TGTGCCAGCAGCTTGGGGACAGTTGGTGGCTACACCTTC. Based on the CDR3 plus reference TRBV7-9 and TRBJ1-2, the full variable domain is DTGVSQNPRHKITKRGQNVTFRCDPISEHNRLYWYRQTLGQGPEFLTYFQNEAQLEKSRLLSDRFSAERPKGSFSTLEIQRTEQGDSAMYLCASSLGTVGGYTFGSGTRLTVV.

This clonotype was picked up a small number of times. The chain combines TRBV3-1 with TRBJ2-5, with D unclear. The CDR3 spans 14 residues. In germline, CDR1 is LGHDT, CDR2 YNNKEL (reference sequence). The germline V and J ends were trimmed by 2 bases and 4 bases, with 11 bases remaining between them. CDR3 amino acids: CASSQSLLGETQYF. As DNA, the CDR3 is TGTGCCAGCAGCCAATCGTTACTCGGAGAGACCCAGTACTTC.

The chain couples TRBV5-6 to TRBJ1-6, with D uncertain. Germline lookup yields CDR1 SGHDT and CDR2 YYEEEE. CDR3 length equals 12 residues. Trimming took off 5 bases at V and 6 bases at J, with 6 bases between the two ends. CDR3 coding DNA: TGTGCCAGCAGGCGGGGTAATTCACCCCTCCACTTT. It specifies CASRRGNSPLHF.

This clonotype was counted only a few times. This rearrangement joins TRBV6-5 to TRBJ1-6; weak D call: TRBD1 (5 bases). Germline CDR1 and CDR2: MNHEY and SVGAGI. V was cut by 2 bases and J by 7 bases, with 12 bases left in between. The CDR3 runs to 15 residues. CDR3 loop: CASSYGTEGNSPLHF. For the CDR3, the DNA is TGTGCCAGCAGTTACGGGACCGAGGGGAATTCACCCCTCCACTTT.

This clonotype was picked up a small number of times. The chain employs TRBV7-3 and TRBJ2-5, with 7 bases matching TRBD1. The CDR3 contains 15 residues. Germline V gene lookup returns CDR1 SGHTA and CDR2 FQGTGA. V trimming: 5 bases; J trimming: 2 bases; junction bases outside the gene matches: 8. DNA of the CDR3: TGTGCCAGCAGCCAAGACGGGACAGTTCAAGAGACCCAGTACTTC. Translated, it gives CASSQDGTVQETQYF.

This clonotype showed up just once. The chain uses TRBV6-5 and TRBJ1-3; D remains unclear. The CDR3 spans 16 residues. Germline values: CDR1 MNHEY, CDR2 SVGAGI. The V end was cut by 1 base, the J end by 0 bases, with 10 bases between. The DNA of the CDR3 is TGTGCCAGCAGTTACTATGGCGGGAGCTCTGGAAACACCATATATTTT. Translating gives CASSYYGGSSGNTIYF.

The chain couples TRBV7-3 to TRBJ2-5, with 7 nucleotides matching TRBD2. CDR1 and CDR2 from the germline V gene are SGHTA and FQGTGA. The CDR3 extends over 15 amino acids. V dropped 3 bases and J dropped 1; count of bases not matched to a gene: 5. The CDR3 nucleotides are TGTGCCAGCAGCTTGGGAAGACTAGCCCAAGAGACCCAGTACTTC. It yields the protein CASSLGRLAQETQYF.

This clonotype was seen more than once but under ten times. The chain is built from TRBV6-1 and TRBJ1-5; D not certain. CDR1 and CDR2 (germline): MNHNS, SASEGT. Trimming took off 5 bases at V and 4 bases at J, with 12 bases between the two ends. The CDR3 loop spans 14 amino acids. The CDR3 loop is CASSPTHPNQPQHF. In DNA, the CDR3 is TGTGCCAGCAGTCCGACGCACCCAAATCAGCCCCAGCATTTT.

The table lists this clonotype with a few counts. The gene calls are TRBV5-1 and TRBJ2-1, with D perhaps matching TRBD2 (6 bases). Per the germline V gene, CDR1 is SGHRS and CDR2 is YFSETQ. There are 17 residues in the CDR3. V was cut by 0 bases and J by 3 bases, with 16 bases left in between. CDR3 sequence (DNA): TGCGCCAGCAGCTTGGTTGTTGGGGGAGGTGTCTACAATGAGCAGTTCTTC. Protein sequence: CASSLVVGGGVYNEQFF.

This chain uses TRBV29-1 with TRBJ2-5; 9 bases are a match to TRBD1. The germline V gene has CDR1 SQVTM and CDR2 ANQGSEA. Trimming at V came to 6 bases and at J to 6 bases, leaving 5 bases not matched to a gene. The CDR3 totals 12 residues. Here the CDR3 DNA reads TGCAGCGTACTGACAGGGGGACAGACCCAGTACTTC. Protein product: CSVLTGGQTQYF.

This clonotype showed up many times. CDR3 residues: CATSDLRTGEETQYF. The CDR3 DNA reads as TGTGCCACCAGTGATTTGAGGACAGGGGAAGAGACCCAGTACTTC. The V and J genes are TRBV24-1 and TRBJ2-5, with TRBD1 matching over 9 bases. The V segment lost 0 bases and the J segment 3 bases; nucleotides outside the gene matches: 1. Germline V gene data show CDR1 as KGHDR and CDR2 as SFDVKD. CDR3 length: 15 amino acids.

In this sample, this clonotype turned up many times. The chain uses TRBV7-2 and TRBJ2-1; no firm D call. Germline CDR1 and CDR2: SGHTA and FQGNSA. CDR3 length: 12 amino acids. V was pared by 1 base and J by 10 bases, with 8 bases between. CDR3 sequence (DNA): TGTGCCAGCAGCTTAGGGGTTGGGGAGCAGTTCTTC. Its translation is CASSLGVGEQFF. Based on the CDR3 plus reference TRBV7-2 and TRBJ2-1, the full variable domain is GAGVSQSPSNKVTEKGKDVELRCDPISGHTALYWYRQSLGQGLEFLIYFQGNSAPDKSGLPSDRFSAERTGGSVSTLTIQRTQQEDSAVYLCASSLGVGEQFFGPGTRLTVL.

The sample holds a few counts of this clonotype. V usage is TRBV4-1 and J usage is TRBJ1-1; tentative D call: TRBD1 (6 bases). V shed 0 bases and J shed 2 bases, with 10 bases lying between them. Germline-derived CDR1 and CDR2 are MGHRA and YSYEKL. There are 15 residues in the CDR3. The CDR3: CASSQEYRANTEAFF. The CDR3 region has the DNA TGCGCCAGCAGCCAAGAGTACAGGGCAAACACTGAAGCTTTCTTT.

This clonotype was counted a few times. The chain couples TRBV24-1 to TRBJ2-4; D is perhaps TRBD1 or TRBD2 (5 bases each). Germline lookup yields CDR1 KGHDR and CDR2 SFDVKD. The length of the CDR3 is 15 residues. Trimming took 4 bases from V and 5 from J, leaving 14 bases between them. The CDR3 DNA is TGTGCCACCAGTGAAGGGACGGTACAACAAAACATTCAGTACTTC. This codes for CATSEGTVQQNIQYF.

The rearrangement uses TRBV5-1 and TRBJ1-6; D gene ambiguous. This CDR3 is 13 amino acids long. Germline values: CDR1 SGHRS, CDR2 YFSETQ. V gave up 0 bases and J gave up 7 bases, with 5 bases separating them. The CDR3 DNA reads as TGCGCCAGCAGCTTGGTAGAAAATTCACCCCTCCACTTT. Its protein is CASSLVENSPLHF.

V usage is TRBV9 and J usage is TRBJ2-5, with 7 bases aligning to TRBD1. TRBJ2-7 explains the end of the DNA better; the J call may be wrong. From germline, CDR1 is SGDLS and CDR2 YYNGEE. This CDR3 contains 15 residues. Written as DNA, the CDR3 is TGTGCCAGCAGCGTCGGTGGGGACAGCTCCTACGAGCAGTACTTC. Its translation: CASSVGGDSSYEQYF.

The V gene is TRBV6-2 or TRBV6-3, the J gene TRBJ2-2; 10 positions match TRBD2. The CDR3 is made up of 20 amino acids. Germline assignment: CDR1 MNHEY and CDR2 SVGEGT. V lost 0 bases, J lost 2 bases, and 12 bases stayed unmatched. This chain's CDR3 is CASSYSIYLAGETNTGELFF. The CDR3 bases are TGTGCCAGCAGTTACTCGATTTATCTAGCGGGGGAAACCAACACCGGGGAGCTGTTTTTT.

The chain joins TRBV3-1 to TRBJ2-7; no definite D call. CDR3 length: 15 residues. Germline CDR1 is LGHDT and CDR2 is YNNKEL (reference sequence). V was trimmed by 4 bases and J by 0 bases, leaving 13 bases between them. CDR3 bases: TGTGCCAGCAGCCTCCTGGGGTCTTACTCCTACGAGCAGTACTTC. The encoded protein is CASSLLGSYSYEQYF.

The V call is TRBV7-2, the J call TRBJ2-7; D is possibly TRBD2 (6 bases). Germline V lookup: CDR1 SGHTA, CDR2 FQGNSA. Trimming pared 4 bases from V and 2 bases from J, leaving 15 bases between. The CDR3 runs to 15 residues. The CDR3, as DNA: TGTGCCAGCAGCTCTGGGGGACTTGGGGCCTACGAGCAGTACTTC. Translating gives CASSSGGLGAYEQYF.

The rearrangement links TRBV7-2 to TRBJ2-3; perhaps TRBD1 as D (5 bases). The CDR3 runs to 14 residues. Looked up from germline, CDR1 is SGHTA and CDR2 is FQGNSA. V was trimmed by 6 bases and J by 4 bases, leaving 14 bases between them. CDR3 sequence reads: CASRDVRVADTQYF. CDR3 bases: TGTGCCAGCAGGGATGTCAGGGTGGCAGATACGCAGTATTTT.

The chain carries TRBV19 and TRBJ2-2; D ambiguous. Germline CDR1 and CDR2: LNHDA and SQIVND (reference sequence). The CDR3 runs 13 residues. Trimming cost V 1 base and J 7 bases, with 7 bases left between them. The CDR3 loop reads CASSIGQVGELFF. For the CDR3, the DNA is TGTGCCAGTAGTATAGGGCAGGTCGGGGAGCTGTTTTTT.

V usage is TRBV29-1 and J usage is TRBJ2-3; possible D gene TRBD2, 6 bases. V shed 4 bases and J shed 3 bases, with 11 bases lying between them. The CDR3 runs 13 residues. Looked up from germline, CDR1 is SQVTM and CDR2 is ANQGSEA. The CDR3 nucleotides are TGCAGCGTTGGGGGTCGGGGGACAGATACGCAGTATTTT. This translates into CSVGGRGTDTQYF.

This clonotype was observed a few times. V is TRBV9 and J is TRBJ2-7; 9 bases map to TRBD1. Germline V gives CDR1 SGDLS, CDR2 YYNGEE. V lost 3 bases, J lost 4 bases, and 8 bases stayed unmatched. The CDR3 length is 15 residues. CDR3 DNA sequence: TGTGCCAGCAGCGAAGGACAGGGGCGGACTTACGAGCAGTACTTC. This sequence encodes CASSEGQGRTYEQYF. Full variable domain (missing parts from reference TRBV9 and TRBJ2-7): DSGVTQTPKHLITATGQRVTLRCSPRSGDLSVYWYQQSLDQGLQFLIQYYNGEERAKGNILERFSAQQFPDLHSELNLSSLELGDSALYFCASSEGQGRTYEQYFGPGTRLTVT.

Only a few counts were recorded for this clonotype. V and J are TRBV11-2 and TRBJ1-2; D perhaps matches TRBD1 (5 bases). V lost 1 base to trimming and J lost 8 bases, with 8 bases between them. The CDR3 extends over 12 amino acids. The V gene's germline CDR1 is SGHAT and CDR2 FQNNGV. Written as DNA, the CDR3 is TGTGCCAGCAGCTTAGGGGGGGTAGGCTACACCTTC. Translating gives CASSLGGVGYTF.

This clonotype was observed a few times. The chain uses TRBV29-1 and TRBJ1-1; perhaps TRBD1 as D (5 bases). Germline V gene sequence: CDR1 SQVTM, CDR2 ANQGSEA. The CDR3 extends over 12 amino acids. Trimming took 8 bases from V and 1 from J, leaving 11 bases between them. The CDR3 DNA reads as TGCAGCATACGGGACTCGAACACTGAAGCTTTCTTT. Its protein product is CSIRDSNTEAFF.

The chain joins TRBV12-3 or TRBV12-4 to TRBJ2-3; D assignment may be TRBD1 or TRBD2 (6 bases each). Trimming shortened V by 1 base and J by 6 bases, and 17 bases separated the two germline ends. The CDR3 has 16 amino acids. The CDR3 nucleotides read TGTGCCAGCAGTTTAGGGCTCGGGGGCAAGGGGGATACGCAGTATTTT. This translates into CASSLGLGGKGDTQYF.

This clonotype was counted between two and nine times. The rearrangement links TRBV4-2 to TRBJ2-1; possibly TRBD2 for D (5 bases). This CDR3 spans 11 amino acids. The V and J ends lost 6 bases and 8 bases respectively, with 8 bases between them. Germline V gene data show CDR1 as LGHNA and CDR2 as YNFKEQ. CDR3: CASRLADEQFF. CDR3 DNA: TGTGCCAGCAGGCTAGCCGATGAGCAGTTCTTC.